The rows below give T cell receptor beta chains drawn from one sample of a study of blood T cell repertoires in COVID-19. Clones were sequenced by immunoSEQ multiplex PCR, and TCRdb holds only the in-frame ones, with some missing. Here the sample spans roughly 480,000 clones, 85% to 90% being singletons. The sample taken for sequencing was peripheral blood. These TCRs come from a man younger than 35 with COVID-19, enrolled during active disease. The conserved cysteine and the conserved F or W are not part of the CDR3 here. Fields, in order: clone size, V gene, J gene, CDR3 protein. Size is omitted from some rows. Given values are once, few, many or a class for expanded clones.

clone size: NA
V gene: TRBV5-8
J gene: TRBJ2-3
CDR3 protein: ASSLQRGTDTQY

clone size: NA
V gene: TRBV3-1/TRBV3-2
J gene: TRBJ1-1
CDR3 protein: ASSQGIIQGTEAF

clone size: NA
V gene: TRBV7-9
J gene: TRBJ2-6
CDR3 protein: ASSRGANVLT

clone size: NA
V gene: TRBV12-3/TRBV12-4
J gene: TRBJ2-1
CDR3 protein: ASSRASAQQF

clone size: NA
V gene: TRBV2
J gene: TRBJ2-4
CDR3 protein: ASSQNGQDIQY

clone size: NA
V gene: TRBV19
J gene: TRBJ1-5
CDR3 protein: ASSILAGQPQH

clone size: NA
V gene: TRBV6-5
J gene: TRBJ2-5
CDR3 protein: ASSRTGMGKETQY

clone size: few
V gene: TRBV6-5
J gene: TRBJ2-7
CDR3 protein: ASRETNGPYEQY

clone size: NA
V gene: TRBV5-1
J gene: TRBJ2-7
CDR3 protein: ASSPETGGTEQY

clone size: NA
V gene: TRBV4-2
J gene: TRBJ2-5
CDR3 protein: ASSQSPGLARLQETQY

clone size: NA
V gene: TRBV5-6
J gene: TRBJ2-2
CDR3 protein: ASRNLLGQFTGELF

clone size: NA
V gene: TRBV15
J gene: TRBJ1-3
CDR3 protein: ATSTGTNGNTIY

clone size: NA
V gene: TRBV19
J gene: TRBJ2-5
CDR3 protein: ASSIAGWETQY

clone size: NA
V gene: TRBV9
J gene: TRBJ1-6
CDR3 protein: ASSEEGSGNSPLH

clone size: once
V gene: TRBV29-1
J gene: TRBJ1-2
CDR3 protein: SVDRPVLYGYT

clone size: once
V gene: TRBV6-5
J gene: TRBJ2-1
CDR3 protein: ASSYSQLIGVEQF

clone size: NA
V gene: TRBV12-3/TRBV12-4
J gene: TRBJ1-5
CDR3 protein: ASSLIAGQPQH